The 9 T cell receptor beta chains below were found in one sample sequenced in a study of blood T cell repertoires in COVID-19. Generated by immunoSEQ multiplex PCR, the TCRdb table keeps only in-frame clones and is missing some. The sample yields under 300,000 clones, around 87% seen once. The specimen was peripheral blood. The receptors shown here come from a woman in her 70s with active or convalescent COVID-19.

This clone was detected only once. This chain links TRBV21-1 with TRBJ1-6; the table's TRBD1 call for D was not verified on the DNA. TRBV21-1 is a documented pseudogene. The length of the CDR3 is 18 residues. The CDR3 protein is CASSKRGDRGTYNSPLHF. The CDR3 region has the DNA TGTGCCAGCAGCAAAAGGGGGGACAGGGGCACCTATAATTCACCCCTCCACTTT.

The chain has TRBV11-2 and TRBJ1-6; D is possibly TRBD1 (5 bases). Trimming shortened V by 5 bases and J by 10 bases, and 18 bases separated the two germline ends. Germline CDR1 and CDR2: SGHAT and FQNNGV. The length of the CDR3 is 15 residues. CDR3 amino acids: CASSPRGNDDSPLHF. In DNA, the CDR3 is TGTGCCAGCAGCCCCCGGGGGAATGACGACTCACCCCTCCACTTT.

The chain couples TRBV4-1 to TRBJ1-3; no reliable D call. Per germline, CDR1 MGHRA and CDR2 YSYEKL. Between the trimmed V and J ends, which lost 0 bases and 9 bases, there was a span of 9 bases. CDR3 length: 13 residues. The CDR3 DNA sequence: TGCGCCAGCAGCCAAGAAACCGTTAGCACCATATATTTT. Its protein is CASSQETVSTIYF.

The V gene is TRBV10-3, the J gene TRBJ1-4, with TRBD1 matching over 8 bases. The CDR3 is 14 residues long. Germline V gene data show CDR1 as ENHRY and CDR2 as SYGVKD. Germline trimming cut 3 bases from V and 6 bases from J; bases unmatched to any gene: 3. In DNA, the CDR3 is TGTGCCATCAGTGAAGTGACAGGGGATGAAAAACTGTTTTTT. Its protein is CAISEVTGDEKLFF.

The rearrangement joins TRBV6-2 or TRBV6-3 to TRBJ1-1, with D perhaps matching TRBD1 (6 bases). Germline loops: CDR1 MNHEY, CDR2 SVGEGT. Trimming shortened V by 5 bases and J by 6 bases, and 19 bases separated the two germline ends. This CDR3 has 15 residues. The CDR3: CASSQTGQWHAEAFF. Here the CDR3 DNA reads TGTGCCAGCAGTCAAACTGGACAGTGGCACGCTGAAGCTTTCTTT.

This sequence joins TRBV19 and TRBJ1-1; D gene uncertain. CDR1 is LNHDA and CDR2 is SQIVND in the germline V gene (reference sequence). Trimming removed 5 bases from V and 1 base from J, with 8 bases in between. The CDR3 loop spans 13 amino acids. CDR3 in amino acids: CASSPRQNTEAFF. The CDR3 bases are TGTGCCAGTAGTCCCAGACAGAACACTGAAGCTTTCTTT. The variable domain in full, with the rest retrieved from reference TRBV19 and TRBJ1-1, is DGGITQSPKYLFRKEGQNVTLSCEQNLNHDAMYWYRQDPGQGLRLIYYSQIVNDFQKGDIAEGYSVSREKKESFPLTVTSAQKNPTAFYLCASSPRQNTEAFFGQGTRLTVV.

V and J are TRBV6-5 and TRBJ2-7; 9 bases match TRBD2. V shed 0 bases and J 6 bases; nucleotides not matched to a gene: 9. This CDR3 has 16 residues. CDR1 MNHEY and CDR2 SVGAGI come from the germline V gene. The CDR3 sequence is CASSYSGGGVLGEQYF. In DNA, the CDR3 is TGTGCCAGCAGTTACTCGGGCGGGGGGGTACTTGGCGAGCAGTACTTC.

CDR3 region: CASSLGQAQETQYF. The CDR3 region has the DNA TGTGCCAGCAGCCTCGGACAGGCCCAAGAGACCCAGTACTTC. This sequence joins TRBV7-8 and TRBJ2-5; 7 nucleotides match TRBD1. Trimming cost V 5 bases and J 1 base; bases outside gene matches: 4. The CDR3 is made up of 14 amino acids. Looked up from germline, CDR1 is SGHVS and CDR2 is FQNEAQ.

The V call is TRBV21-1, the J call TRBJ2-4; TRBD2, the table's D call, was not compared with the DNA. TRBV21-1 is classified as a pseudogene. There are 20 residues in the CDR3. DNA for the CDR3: TGTGCCAGCAGCATCGTGGGGGGTAGGGGCTTACCCCAAACCAAAAACATTCAGTACTTC. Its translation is CASSIVGGRGLPQTKNIQYF.